The entry that follows covers one T cell receptor beta chain sequence. Germline-derived CDR1 and CDR2 are MNHEY and SVGAGI. This CDR3 is 15 amino acids long. V was trimmed by 0 bases and J by 4 bases, leaving 10 bases between them. The data belong to a study of PD-1 blockade in mismatch repair-deficient tumors. Assay: immunoSEQ multiplex PCR; the TCRdb copy retains only in-frame clones and omits some. The sample consists of roughly 79,000 clones, approximately 80% of them appearing once. The sequenced sample was peripheral blood, obtained 44 weeks after starting pembrolizumab. The V call is TRBV6-5, the J call TRBJ1-3; the D gene is possibly TRBD1 (5 bases). This clonotype originated in an adult with mismatch repair-deficient cancer. The CDR3: CASSYSRQGGNTIYF. The CDR3 DNA follows: TGTGCCAGCAGTTACTCGCGTCAGGGAGGAAACACCATATATTTT.